This passage covers 3 T cell receptor beta chains from one sample sequenced in a study of cytomegalovirus exposure and HLA in healthy donors. Here immunoSEQ multiplex PCR was the method, and the copy in TCRdb shows in-frame clones only, minus some. Among some 110,000 clones listed, over 90% were seen once. Sequencing was carried out using PBMCs. The receptors derive from a woman under 30 in good health and CMV-seronegative.

The chain recombines TRBV7-5 with TRBJ1-5; the table's TRBD1 call for D was not verified on the DNA. TRBV7-5 corresponds to a pseudogene. This CDR3 has 16 residues. Written as DNA, the CDR3 is TGTGTCAGAAGCCACCGTGAGACAGGGAAGGGTCAGCCCCAGCATTTT. This codes for CVRSHRETGKGQPQHF.

CDR3 residues: CASSERTSGSHGNNEQFF. In DNA, the CDR3 is TGTGCCAGCAGCGAAAGGACTAGCGGGAGTCATGGCAACAATGAGCAGTTCTTC. The rearrangement joins TRBV4-2 to TRBJ2-1; 13 bases are a match to TRBD2. Per germline, CDR1 LGHNA and CDR2 YNFKEQ. The CDR3 loop spans 18 amino acids. The V gene end was trimmed by 5 bases and the J gene end by 5 bases; junction bases not matched to a gene: 12.

The V and J genes are TRBV27 and TRBJ2-1; 11 bases agree with TRBD2. The CDR3 consists of 15 residues. Germline CDR1 and CDR2: MNHEY and SMNVEV (reference sequence). V was pared by 2 bases and J by 5 bases, with 2 bases of the junction left unmatched. Written as DNA, the CDR3 is TGTGCCAGCAGTTTAGGGACTAGCGGTAACAATGAGCAGTTCTTC. Its translation is CASSLGTSGNNEQFF.